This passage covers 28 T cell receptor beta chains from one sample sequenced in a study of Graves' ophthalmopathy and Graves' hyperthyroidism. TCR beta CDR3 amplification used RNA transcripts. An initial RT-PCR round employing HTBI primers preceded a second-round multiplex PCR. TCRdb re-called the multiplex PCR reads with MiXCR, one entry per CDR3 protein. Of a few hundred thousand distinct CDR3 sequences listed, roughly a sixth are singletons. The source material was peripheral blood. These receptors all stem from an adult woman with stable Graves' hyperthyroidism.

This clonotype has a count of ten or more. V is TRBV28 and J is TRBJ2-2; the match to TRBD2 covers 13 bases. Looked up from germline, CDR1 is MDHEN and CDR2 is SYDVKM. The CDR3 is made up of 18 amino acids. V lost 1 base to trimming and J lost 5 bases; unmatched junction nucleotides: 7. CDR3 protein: CASSLSRTSGRVTGELFF. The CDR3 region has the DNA TGTGCCAGCAGTTTATCCCGGACTAGCGGGAGAGTGACCGGGGAGCTGTTTTTT.

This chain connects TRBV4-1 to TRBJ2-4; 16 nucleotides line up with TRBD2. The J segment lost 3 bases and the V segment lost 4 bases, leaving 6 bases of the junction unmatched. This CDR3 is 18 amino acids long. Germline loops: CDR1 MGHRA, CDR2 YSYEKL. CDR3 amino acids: CASSPGLAGGRVKNIQYF. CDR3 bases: TGCGCCAGCAGCCCGGGACTAGCGGGAGGGAGGGTCAAAAACATTCAGTACTTC.

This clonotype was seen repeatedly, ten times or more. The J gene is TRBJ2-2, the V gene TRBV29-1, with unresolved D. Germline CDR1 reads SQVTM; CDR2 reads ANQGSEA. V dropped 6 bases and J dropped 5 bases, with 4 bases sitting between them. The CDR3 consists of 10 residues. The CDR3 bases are TGCAGCGTGGGGACCGGGGAGCTGTTTTTT. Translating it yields CSVGTGELFF.

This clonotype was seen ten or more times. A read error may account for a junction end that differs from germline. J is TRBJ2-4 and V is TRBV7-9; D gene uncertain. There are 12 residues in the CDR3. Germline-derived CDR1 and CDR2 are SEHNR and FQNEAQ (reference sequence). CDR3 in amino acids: CSCGIAKNIQYF. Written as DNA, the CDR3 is TGCTCCTGCGGCATAGCCAAAAACATTCAGTACTTC.

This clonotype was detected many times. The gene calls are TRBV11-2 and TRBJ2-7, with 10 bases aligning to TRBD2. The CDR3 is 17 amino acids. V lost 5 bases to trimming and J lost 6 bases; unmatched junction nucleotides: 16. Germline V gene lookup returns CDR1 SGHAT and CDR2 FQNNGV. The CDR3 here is CASSKGEASGSLSEQYF. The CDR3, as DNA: TGTGCCAGCAGCAAAGGGGAGGCTAGCGGGAGTCTTTCCGAGCAGTACTTC. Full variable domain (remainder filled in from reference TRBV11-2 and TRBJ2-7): EAGVAQSPRYKIIEKRQSVAFWCNPISGHATLYWYQQILGQGPKLLIQFQNNGVVDDSQLPKDRFSAERLKGVDSTLKIQPAKLEDSAVYLCASSKGEASGSLSEQYFGPGTRLTVT.

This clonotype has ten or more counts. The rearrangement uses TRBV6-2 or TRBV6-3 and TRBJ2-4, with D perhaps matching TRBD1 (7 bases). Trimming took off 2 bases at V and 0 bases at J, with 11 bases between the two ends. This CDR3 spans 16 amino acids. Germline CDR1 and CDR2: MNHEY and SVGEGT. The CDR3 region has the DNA TGTGCCAGCAGTTACGGAGGGGGCAAAGCCAAAAACATTCAGTACTTC. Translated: CASSYGGGKAKNIQYF.

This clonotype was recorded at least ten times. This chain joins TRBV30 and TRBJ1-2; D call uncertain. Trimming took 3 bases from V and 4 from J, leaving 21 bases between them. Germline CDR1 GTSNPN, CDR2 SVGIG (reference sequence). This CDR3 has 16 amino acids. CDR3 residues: CAWRSLPIQESYGYTF. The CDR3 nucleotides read TGTGCCTGGAGATCCCTACCAATTCAGGAATCCTATGGCTACACCTTC.

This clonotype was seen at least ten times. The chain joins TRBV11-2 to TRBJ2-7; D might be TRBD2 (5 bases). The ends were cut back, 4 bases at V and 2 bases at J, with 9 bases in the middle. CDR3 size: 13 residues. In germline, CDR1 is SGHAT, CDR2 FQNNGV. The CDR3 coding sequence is TGTGCCAGCAGCTCCGGGATCACCTACGAGCAGTACTTC. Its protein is CASSSGITYEQYF.

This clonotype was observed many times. The chain's CDR3 is CASSRESGANVLTF. The CDR3 nucleotides read TGTGCCAGCAGTAGGGAGTCTGGGGCCAACGTCCTGACTTTC. The chain links TRBV28 to TRBJ2-6; TRBD2 is a possible D gene (5 bases). The V end was cut by 5 bases, the J end by 1 base, with 6 bases between. The CDR3 sequence is 14 residues long. Germline loops: CDR1 MDHEN, CDR2 SYDVKM.

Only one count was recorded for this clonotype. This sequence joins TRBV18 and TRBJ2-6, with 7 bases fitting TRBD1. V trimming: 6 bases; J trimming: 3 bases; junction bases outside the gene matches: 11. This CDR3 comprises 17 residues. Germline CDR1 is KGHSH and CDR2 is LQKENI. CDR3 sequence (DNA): TGTGCCAGCTCGCCCGTCTACGGGACAGATGGGGCCAACGTCCTGACTTTC. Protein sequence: CASSPVYGTDGANVLTF.

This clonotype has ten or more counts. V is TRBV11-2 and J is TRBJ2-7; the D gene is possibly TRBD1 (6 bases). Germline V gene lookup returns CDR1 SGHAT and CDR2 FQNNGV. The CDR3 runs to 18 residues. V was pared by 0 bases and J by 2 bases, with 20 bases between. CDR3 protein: CASSLEPSYRDIAYEQYF. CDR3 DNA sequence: TGTGCCAGCAGCTTAGAGCCGTCGTATCGGGACATAGCCTACGAGCAGTACTTC.

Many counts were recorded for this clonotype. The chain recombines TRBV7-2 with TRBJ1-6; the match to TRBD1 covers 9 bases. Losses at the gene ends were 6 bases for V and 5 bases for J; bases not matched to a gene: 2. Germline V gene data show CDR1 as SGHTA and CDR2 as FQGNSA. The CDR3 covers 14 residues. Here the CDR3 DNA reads TGTGCCAGCAGTCGACAGGGGGATAATTCACCCCTCCACTTT. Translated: CASSRQGDNSPLHF.

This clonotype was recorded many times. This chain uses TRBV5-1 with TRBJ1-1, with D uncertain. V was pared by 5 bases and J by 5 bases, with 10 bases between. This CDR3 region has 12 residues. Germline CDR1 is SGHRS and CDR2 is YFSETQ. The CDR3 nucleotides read TGCGCCAGCAGTCCCTCGGGTACTGAAGCTTTCTTT. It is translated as CASSPSGTEAFF.

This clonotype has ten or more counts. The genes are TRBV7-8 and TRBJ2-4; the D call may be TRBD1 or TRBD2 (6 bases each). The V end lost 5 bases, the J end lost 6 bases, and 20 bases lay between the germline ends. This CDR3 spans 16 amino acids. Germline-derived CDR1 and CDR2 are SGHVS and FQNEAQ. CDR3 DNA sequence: TGTGCCAGCAGCCAAGGACGGGTGGGGGGCCCAAACATTCAGTACTTC. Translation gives CASSQGRVGGPNIQYF.

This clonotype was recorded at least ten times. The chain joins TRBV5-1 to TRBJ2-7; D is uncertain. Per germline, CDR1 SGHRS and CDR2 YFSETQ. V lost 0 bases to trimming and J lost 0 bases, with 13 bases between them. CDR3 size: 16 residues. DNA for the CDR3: TGCGCCAGCAGCTTGGATCCACACCCGAGCTCCTACGAGCAGTACTTC. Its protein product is CASSLDPHPSSYEQYF.

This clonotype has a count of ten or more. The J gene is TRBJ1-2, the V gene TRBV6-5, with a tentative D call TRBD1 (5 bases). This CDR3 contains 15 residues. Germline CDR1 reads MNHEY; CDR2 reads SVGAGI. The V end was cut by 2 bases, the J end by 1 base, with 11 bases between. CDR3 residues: CASSYRDGDNYGYTF. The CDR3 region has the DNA TGTGCCAGCAGTTACCGGGACGGGGATAACTATGGCTACACCTTC.

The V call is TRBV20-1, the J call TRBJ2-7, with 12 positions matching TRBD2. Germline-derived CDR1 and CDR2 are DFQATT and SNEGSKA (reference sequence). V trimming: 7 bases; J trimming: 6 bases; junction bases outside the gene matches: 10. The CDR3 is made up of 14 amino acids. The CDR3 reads CSVSRLAGGREQYF. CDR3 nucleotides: TGCAGTGTTTCCCGGCTAGCGGGGGGGCGCGAGCAGTACTTC.

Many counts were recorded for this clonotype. The CDR3 reads CASSRDTTGELFF. The CDR3 DNA follows: TGCGCCAGCAGCCGGGACACGACCGGGGAGCTGTTTTTT. V usage is TRBV10-1 and J usage is TRBJ2-2, with TRBD1 as a possible D gene (6 bases). Trimming stripped 6 bases from V and 5 bases from J, with 10 bases between. CDR1 and CDR2 (germline): WNHNN, SYGVQD (reference sequence). The CDR3 has 13 amino acids.

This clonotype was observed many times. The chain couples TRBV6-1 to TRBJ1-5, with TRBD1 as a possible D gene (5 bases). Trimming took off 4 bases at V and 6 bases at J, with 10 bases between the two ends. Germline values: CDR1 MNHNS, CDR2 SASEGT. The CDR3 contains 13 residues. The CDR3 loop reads CASSGLGGQPQHF. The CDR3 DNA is TGTGCCAGCAGTGGGTTGGGGGGTCAGCCCCAGCATTTT.

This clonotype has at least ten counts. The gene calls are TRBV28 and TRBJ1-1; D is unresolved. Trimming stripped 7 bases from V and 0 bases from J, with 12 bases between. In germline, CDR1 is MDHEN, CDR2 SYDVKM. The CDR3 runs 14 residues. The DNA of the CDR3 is TGTGCCAGCAAAAACACACCATTGAACACTGAAGCTTTCTTT. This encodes CASKNTPLNTEAFF.

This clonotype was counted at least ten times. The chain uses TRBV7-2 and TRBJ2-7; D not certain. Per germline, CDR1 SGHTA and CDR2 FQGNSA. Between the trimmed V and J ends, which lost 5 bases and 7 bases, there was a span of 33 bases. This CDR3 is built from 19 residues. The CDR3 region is CASSPSRPAPTTTTWEQYF. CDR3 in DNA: TGTGCCAGCAGCCCCTCGCGGCCAGCTCCCACTACTACTACTTGGGAGCAGTACTTC.

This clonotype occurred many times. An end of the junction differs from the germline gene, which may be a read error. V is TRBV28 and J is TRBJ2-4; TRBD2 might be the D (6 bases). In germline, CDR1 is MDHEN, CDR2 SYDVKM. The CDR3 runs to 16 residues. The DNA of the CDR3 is TGTGCCAGCAGCAGTGGAGGGCAACTAGCCAAAAACATTAAGTACTTC. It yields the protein CASSSGGQLAKNIKYF.

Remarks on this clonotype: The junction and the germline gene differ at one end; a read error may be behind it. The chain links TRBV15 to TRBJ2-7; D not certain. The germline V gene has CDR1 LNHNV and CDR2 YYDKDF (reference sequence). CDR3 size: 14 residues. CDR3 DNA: TGTGCCACCAGCAGAGATATGGTAACCTACGATCAGTACTTC. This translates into CATSRDMVTYDQYF.

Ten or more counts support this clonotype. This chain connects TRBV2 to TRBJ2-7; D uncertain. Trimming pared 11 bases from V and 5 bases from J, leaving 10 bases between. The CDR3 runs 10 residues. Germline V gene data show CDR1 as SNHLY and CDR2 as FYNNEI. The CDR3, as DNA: TGTGCCCCGATGACGGACGAGCAGTACTTC. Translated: CAPMTDEQYF.

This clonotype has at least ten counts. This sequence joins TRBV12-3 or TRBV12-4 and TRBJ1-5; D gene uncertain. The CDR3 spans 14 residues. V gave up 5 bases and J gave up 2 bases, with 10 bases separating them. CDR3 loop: CASSPGVGNQPQHF. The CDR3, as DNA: TGTGCCAGCAGTCCCGGGGTGGGCAATCAGCCCCAGCATTTT.

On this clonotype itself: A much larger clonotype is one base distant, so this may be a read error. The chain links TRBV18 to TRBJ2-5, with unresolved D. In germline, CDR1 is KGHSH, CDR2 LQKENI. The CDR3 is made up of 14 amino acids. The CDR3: CASSPLSGHKTQCF. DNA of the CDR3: TGTGCCAGCTCACCACTATCGGGCCACAAAACCCAGTGCTTC.

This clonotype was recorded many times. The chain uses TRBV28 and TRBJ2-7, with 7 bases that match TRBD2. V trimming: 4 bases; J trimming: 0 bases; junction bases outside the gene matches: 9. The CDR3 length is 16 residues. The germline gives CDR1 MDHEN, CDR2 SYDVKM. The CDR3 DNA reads TGTGCCAGCAGTTCCGGGGGAGCGGGGACCTCCTACGAGCAGTACTTC. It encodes CASSSGGAGTSYEQYF.

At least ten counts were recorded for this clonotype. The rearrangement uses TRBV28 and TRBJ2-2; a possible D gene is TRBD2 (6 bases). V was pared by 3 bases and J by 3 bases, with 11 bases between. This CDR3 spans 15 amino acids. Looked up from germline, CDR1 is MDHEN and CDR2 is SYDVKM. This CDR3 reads CASSFGGMYTGELFF. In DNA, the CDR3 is TGTGCCAGCAGTTTCGGGGGAATGTACACCGGGGAGCTGTTTTTT.